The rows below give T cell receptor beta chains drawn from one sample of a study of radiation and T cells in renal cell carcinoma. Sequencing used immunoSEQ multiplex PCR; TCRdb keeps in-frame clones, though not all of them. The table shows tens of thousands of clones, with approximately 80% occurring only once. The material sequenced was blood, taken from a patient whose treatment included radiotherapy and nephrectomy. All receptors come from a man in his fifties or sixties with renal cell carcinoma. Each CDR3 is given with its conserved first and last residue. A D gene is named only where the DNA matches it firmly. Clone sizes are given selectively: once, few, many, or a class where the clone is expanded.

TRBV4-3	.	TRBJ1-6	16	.	CASSQDTGRVNSPLHF	TGCGCCAGCAGCCAAGATACGGGCAGGGTTAATTCACCCCTCCACTTT
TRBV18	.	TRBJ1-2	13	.	CASSPQDSYGYTF	TGTGCCAGCTCACCACAGGATTCTTATGGCTACACCTTC
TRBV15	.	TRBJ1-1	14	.	CATSRENGGVEAFF	TGTGCCACCAGCAGAGAGAACGGTGGGGTAGAAGCTTTCTTT
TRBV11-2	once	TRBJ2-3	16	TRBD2	CASRPRRLAGPDTQYF	TGTGCCAGCAGACCCCGGAGGTTAGCGGGACCAGATACGCAGTATTTT
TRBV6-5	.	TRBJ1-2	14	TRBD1	CASSYSVQGGGYTF	TGTGCCAGCAGTTACTCGGTACAGGGGGGCGGCTACACCTTC
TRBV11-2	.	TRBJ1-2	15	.	CASSPGRALNYGYTF	TGTGCCAGCAGTCCTGGCCGGGCCTTAAACTATGGCTACACCTTC
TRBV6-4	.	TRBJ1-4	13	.	CAAGPLTNEKLFF	TGTGCCGCCGGTCCCCTTACGAATGAAAAACTGTTTTTT
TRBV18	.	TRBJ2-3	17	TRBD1	CASSPLRAGGMADTQYF	TGTGCCAGCTCACCACTTCGGGCAGGGGGCATGGCAGATACGCAGTATTTT
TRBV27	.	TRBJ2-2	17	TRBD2	CASRSGTSGIWGGELFF	TGTGCCAGCAGATCGGGTACTAGCGGGATTTGGGGCGGGGAGCTGTTTTTT
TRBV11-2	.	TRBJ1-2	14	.	CASSTIRKGDGYTF	TGTGCCAGCAGCACTATTCGAAAAGGGGATGGCTACACCTTC
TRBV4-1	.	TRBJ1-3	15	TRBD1	CASSPLGTVGNTIYF	TGCGCCAGCAGCCCCCTCGGGACAGTTGGAAACACCATATATTTT
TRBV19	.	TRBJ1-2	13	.	CASSMVGLNGYTF	TGTGCCAGTAGTATGGTAGGGTTAAATGGCTACACCTTC
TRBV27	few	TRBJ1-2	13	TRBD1	CASSYGDRGGYTF	TGTGCCAGCAGTTATGGGGACAGGGGAGGCTACACCTTC
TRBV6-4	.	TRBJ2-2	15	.	CASSEGTVNTGELFF	TGTGCCAGCAGTGAGGGTACCGTCAACACCGGGGAGCTGTTTTTT
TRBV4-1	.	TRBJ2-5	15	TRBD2	CASGTSGTGGETQYF	TGCGCCAGTGGGACTAGCGGGACCGGGGGGGAGACCCAGTACTTC
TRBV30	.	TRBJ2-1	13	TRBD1	CAWSAGQGNEQFF	TGTGCCTGGAGTGCCGGACAGGGCAATGAGCAGTTCTTC
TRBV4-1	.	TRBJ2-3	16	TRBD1	CASSQDGTAGTDTQYF	TGCGCCAGCAGCCAAGATGGGACAGCCGGGACAGATACGCAGTATTTT
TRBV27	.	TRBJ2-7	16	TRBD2	CASSKRRLAETYEQYF	TGTGCCAGCAGCAAGAGGCGGCTAGCGGAGACCTACGAGCAGTACTTC
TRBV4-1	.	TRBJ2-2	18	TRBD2	CASSQDWEGSLNTGELFF	TGCGCCAGCAGCCAAGATTGGGAGGGGTCCCTCAACACCGGGGAGCTGTTTTTT
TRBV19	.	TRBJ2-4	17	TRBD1	CASSIEQGAGAKNIQYF	TGTGCCAGTAGTATAGAACAGGGGGCAGGAGCCAAAAACATTCAGTACTTC
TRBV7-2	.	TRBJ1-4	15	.	CASSSAGEANEKLFF	TGTGCCAGCAGCTCCGCCGGGGAGGCTAATGAAAAACTGTTTTTT
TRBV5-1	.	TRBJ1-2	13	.	CASSTGTSYGYTF	TGCGCCAGCAGCACAGGCACCAGCTATGGCTACACCTTC
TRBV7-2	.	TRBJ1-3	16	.	CASSEQGRDSGNTIYF	TGTGCCAGCAGCGAACAGGGACGGGACTCTGGAAACACCATATATTTT
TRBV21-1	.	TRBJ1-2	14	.	CASSKVETGPGYTF	TGTGCCAGCAGCAAAGTAGAGACAGGGCCTGGCTACACCTTC
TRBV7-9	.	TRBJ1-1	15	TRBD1	CASSSTGLGITEAFF	TGTGCCAGCAGCTCGACAGGGCTGGGGATCACTGAAGCTTTCTTT
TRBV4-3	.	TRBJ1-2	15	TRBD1	CASSQDSQGGYGYTF	TGCGCCAGCAGCCAAGATTCCCAGGGGGGCTATGGCTACACCTTC
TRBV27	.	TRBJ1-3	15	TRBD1	CASSSQGVPGNTIYF	TGTGCCAGCAGTTCCCAGGGGGTACCTGGAAACACCATATATTTT
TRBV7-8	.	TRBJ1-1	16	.	CASSLVAGWMGTEAFF	TGTGCCAGCAGCTTAGTGGCAGGGTGGATGGGCACTGAAGCTTTCTTT
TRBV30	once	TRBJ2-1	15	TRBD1	CAWTQWDSIYNEQFF	TGTGCCTGGACCCAATGGGACAGCATCTACAATGAGCAGTTCTTC
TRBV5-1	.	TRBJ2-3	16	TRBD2	CASSPGLAGGSDTQYF	TGCGCCAGCAGCCCGGGACTAGCGGGAGGGTCAGATACGCAGTATTTT
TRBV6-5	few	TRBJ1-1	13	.	CASTSRENIEAFF	TGTGCCAGCACGTCCAGAGAGAACATTGAAGCTTTCTTT
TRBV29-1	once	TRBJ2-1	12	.	CSVGGLDGKQFF	TGCAGCGTTGGCGGACTGGATGGCAAGCAGTTCTTC
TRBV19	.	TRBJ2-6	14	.	CASKGGTGANVLTF	TGTGCCAGTAAGGGGGGGACTGGGGCCAACGTCCTGACTTTC
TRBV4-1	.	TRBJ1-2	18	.	CASSQDPQLLGRAYGYTF	TGCGCCAGCAGCCAAGACCCCCAACTGCTAGGGAGGGCCTATGGCTACACCTTC
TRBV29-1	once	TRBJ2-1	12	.	CSVEVASYEQFF	TGCAGCGTTGAGGTAGCGTCCTATGAGCAGTTCTTC
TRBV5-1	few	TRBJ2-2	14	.	CASGPASYTGELFF	TGCGCCAGCGGTCCTGCTAGTTACACCGGGGAGCTGTTTTTT
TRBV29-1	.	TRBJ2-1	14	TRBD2	CSVEEGLAGGRRFF	TGCAGCGTTGAAGAAGGACTAGCGGGGGGCCGACGGTTCTTC
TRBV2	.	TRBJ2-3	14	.	CASTPGSWTDTQYF	TGTGCCAGCACTCCGGGATCCTGGACAGATACGCAGTATTTT
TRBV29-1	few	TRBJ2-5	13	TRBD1	CSVDGQGGETQYF	TGCAGCGTTGACGGACAGGGTGGAGAGACCCAGTACTTC
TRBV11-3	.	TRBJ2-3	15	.	CASSVELATTDTQYF	TGTGCCAGCAGCGTGGAGCTCGCGACCACAGATACGCAGTATTTT
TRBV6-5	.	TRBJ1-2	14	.	CASRPNSRTFSYTF	TGTGCCAGCAGGCCCAACTCCCGGACATTTAGCTACACCTTC
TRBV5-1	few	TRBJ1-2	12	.	CASSLEGDGYTF	TGCGCCAGCAGCTTGGAAGGAGATGGCTACACCTTC
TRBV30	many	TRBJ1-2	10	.	CASYRNGYTF	TGTGCCAGCTATCGGAATGGCTACACCTTC
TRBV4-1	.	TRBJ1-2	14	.	CASSQDEGNYGYTF	TGCGCCAGCAGCCAAGATGAGGGGAACTATGGCTACACCTTC
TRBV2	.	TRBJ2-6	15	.	CASLPGGAVANVLTF	TGTGCCAGCTTACCTGGCGGGGCCGTCGCCAACGTCCTGACTTTC
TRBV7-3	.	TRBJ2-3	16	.	CASSLSGGFSTDTQYF	TGTGCCAGCAGCTTATCGGGCGGCTTTAGCACAGATACGCAGTATTTT
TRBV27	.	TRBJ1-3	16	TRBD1	CASGSTGGPPRNTIYF	TGTGCCAGCGGATCAACAGGGGGCCCTCCCCGAAACACCATATATTTT
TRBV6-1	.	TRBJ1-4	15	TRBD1	CASTRQGATNEKLFF	TGTGCCAGCACCCGACAGGGAGCAACTAATGAAAAACTGTTTTTT
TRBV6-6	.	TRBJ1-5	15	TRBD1	CASSQGQGEGQPQHF	TGTGCCAGCAGCCAAGGACAGGGGGAGGGTCAGCCCCAGCATTTT
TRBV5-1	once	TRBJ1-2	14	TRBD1	CASTSETGVGGYTF	TGCGCCAGCACCTCGGAGACAGGGGTAGGGGGCTACACCTTC
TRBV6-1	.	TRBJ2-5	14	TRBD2	CASSGGRAQETQYF	TGTGCCAGCAGTGGCGGGAGGGCCCAAGAGACCCAGTACTTC
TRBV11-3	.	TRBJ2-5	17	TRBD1	CASSFRGFGGNQETQYF	TGTGCCAGCAGCTTCAGGGGGTTTGGCGGCAACCAAGAGACCCAGTACTTC
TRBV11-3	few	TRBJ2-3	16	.	CASSGRGQPSTDTQYF	TGTGCCAGCAGCGGACGAGGACAGCCTAGCACAGATACGCAGTATTTT
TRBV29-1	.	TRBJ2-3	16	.	CSVGSPLGAGTDTQYF	TGCAGCGTTGGATCTCCTTTGGGGGCAGGGACAGATACGCAGTATTTT